The next 4 T cell receptor beta chains were all read from a single sample in a study of cytotoxic CD8 clonotypes in ibrutinib-treated CLL. Here immunoSEQ multiplex PCR was the method, and the copy in TCRdb shows in-frame clones only, minus some. Seen here are just over 35,000 clones, 70% to 75% observed once, and the top ten hold 16%. Sequencing was performed on PBMCs, taken at disease progression, from a patient treated with ibrutinib. Source of these receptors: a human donor with chronic lymphocytic leukemia.

For the CDR3, the DNA is TGTGCCAGCACCCCCGGCAGCCTGAACACTGAAGCTTTCTTT. Its translation: CASTPGSLNTEAFF. The J gene is TRBJ1-1, the V gene TRBV6-5; D unresolved. Germline CDR1 MNHEY, CDR2 SVGAGI. The CDR3 length is 14 residues. V was cut by 7 bases and J by 0 bases, with 12 bases left in between.

The chain uses TRBV27 and TRBJ1-1; TRBD1 agrees at 7 bases. Trimming took 3 bases from V and 4 from J; bases not matched to a gene: 5. Germline CDR1 and CDR2: MNHEY and SMNVEV (reference sequence). The CDR3 length is 14 residues. CDR3 sequence reads: CASSLRGPGTEAFF. The CDR3 DNA reads TGTGCCAGCAGTTTGAGGGGGCCGGGCACTGAAGCTTTCTTT.

The V and J genes are TRBV19 and TRBJ1-6; TRBD1 agrees at 7 bases. The germline gives CDR1 LNHDA, CDR2 SQIVND (reference sequence). The CDR3 runs 14 residues. Trimming cost V 8 bases and J 7 bases; bases outside gene matches: 8. CDR3 sequence (DNA): TGTGCCAGTGGCCTGGCAGGGGGGAATTCACCCCTCCACTTT. It specifies CASGLAGGNSPLHF.

The chain carries TRBV29-1 and TRBJ2-7; possible D gene TRBD1, 6 bases. The CDR3 is made up of 17 amino acids. Deletions cut 1 base from V and 0 bases from J, with 19 bases between. Per the germline V gene, CDR1 is SQVTM and CDR2 is ANQGSEA. CDR3 protein: CSVEGGICRTASYEQYF. The CDR3, as DNA: TGCAGCGTTGAAGGGGGGATATGTAGGACAGCCTCCTACGAGCAGTACTTC.